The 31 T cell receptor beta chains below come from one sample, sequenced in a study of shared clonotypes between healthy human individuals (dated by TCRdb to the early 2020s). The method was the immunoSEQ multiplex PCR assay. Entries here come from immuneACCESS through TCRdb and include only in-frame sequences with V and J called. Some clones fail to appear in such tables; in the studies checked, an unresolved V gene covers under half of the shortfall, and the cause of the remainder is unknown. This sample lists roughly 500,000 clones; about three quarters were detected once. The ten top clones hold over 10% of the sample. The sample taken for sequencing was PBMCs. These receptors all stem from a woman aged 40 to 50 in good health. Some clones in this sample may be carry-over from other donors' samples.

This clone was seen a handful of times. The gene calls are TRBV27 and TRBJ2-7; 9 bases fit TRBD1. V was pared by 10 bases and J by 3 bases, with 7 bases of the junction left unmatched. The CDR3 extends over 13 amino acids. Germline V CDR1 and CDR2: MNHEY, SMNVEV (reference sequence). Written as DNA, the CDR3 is TGTGCCAAATCGGGACAGGGAGGCTACGAGCAGTACTTC. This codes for CAKSGQGGYEQYF.

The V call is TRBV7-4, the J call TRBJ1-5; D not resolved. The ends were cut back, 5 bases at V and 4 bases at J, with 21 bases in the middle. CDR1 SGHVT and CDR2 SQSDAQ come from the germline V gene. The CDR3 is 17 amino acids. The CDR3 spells CASSITPARLPNQPQHF. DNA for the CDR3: TGTGCCAGCAGCATCACGCCGGCCCGCCTTCCTAATCAGCCCCAGCATTTT.

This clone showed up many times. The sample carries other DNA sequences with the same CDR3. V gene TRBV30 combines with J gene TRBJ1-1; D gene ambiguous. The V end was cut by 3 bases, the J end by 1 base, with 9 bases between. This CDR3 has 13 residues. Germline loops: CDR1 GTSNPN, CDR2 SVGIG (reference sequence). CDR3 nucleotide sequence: TGTGCCTGGAGCGTTGGGAGGAACACTGAAGCTTTCTTT. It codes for CAWSVGRNTEAFF.

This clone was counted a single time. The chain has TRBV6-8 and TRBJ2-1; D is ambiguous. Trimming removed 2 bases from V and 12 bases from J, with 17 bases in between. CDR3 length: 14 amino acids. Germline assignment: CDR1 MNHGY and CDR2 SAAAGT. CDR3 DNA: TGTGCCAGCAGTTACCCCGCCGGGTACCGGACGCAGTTCTTC. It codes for CASSYPAGYRTQFF.

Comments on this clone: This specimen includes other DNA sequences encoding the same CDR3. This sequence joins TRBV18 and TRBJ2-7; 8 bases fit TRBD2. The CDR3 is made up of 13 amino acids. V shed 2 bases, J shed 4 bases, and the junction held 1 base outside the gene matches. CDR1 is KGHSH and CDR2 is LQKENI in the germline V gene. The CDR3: CASSPSGGYEQYF. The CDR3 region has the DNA TGTGCCAGCTCACCAAGCGGGGGATACGAGCAGTACTTC. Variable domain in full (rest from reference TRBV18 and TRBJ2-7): NAGVMQNPRHLVRRRGQEARLRCSPMKGHSHVYWYRQLPEEGLKFMVYLQKENIIDESGMPKERFSAEFPKEGPSILRIQQVVRGDSAAYFCASSPSGGYEQYFGPGTRLTVT.

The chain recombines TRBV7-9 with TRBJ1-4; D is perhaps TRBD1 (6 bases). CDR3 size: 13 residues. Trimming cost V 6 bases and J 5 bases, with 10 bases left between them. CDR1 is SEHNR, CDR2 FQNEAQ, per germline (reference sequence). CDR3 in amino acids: CASRGGENEKLFF. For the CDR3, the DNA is TGTGCCAGCAGAGGGGGGGAGAATGAAAAACTGTTTTTT.

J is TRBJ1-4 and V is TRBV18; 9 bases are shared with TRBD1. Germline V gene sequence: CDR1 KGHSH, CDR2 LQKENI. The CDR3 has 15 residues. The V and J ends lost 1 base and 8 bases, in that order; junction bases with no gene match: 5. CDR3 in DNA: TGTGCCAGCTCACCACTCGGGACAGGGAACGAAAAACTGTTTTTT. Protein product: CASSPLGTGNEKLFF.

The CDR3 sequence is CASSDRLSPAINEQFF. The CDR3 region has the DNA TGTGCCAGCAGTGACCGACTGAGCCCCGCCATCAATGAGCAGTTCTTC. This chain connects TRBV6-4 to TRBJ2-1; D unresolved. The length of the CDR3 is 16 residues. Germline V lookup: CDR1 MRHNA, CDR2 SNTAGT. The germline V and J ends were trimmed by 2 bases and 6 bases, with 17 bases remaining between them.

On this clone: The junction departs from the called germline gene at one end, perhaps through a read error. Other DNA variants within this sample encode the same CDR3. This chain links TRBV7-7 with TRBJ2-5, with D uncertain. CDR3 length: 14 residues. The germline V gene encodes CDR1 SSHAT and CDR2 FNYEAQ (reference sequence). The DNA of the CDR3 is TGTGCTAGCAGCTTAGACCCCGGGTCGGAGACCCAGTACTTC. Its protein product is CASSLDPGSETQYF. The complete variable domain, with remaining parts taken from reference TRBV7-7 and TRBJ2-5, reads GAGVSQSPRYKVTKRGQDVTLRCDPISSHATLYWYQQALGQGPEFLTYFNYEAQPDKSGLPSDRFSAERPEGSISTLTIQRTEQRDSAMYRCASSLDPGSETQYFGPGTRLLVL.

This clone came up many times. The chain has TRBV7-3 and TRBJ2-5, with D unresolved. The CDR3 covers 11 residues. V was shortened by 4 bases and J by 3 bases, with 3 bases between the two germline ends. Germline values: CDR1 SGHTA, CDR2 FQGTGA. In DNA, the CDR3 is TGTGCCAGCAGCTCAGAAGAGACCCAGTACTTC. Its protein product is CASSSEETQYF.

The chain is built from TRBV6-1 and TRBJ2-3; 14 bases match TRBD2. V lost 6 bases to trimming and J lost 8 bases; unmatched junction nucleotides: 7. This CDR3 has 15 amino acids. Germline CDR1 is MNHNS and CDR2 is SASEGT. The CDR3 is CASRGTSGSAGTQYF. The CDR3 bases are TGTGCCAGCAGAGGGACTAGCGGGAGTGCGGGTACGCAGTATTTT.

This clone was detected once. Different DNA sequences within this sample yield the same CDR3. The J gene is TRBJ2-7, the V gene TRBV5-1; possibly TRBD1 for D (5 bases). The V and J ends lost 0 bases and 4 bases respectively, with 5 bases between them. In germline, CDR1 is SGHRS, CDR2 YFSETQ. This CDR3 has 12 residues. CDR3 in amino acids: CASSLEGYEQYF. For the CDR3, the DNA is TGCGCCAGCAGCTTGGAGGGGTACGAGCAGTACTTC.

The CDR3 sequence is CASSLVGTGPYEQYF. The DNA for the CDR3 is TGTGCCAGCAGCTTGGTTGGGACAGGGCCTTACGAGCAGTACTTC. This sequence joins TRBV5-4 and TRBJ2-7, with 9 positions matching TRBD1. The CDR3 covers 15 residues. Trimming removed 0 bases from V and 4 bases from J; junction bases left unmatched: 5. Germline V gene lookup returns CDR1 SGHNT and CDR2 YYREEE (reference sequence). Complete variable domain (other parts from reference TRBV5-4 and TRBJ2-7): ETGVTQSPTHLIKTRGQQVTLRCSSQSGHNTVSWYQQALGQGPQFIFQYYREEENGRGNFPPRFSGLQFPNYSSELNVNALELDDSALYLCASSLVGTGPYEQYFGPGTRLTVT.

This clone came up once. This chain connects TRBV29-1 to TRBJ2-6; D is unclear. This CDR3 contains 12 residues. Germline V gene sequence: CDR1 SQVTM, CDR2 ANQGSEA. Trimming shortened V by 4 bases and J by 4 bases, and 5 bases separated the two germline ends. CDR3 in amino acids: CSVAQGANVLTF. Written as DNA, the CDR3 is TGCAGCGTTGCCCAGGGGGCCAACGTCCTGACTTTC.

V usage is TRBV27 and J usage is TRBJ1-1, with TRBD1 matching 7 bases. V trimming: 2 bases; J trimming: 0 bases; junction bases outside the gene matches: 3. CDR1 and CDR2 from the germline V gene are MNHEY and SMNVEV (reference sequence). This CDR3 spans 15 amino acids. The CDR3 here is CASSLDRAMNTEAFF. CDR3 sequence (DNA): TGTGCCAGCAGTTTAGACAGGGCCATGAACACTGAAGCTTTCTTT.

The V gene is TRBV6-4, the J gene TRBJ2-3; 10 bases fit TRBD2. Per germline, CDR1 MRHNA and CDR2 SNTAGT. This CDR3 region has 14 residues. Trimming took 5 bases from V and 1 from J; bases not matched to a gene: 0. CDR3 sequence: CASSLAGGTDTQYF. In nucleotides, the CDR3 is TGTGCCAGCAGTCTAGCGGGAGGCACAGATACGCAGTATTTT.

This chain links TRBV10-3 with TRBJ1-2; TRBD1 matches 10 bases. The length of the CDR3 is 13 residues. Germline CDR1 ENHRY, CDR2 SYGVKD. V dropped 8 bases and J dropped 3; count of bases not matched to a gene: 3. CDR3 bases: TGTGCCATCTCCGGGACAGGGGACTATGGCTACACCTTC. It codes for CAISGTGDYGYTF.

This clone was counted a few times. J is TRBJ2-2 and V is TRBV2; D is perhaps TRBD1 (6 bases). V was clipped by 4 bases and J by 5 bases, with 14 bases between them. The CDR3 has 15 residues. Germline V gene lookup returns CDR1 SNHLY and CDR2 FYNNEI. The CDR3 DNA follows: TGTGCCAGCAGTGCGATGGCAGGGGAGACCGGGGAGCTGTTTTTT. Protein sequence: CASSAMAGETGELFF.

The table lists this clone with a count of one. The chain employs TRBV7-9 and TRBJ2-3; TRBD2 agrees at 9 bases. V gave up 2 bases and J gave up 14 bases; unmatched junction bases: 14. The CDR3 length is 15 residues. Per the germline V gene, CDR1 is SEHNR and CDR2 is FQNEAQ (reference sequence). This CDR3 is CASSLLTSGDRDTYF. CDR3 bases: TGTGCCAGCAGCTTATTGACTAGCGGAGACCGGGATACGTATTTT.

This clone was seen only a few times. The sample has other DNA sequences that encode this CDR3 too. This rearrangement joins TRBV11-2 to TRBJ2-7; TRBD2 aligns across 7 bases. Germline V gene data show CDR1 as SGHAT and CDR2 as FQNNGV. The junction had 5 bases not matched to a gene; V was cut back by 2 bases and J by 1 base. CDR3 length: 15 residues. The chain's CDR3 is CASSLQPSGSYEQYF. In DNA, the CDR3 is TGTGCCAGCAGCTTACAGCCTAGCGGTTCCTACGAGCAGTACTTC.

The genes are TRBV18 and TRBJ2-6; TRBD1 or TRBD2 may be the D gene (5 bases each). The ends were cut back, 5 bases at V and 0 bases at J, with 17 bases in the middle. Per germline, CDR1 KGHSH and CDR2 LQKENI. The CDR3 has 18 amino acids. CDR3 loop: CASSATPGTGSGANVLTF. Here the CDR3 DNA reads TGTGCCAGCTCAGCAACGCCGGGGACGGGCTCTGGGGCCAACGTCCTGACTTTC.

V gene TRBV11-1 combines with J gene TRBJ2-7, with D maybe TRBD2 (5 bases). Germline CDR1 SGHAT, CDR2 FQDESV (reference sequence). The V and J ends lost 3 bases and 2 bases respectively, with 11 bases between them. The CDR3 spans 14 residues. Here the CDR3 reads CASSFEDGTYEQYF. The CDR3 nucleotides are TGTGCCAGCAGCTTCGAGGACGGGACCTACGAGCAGTACTTC.

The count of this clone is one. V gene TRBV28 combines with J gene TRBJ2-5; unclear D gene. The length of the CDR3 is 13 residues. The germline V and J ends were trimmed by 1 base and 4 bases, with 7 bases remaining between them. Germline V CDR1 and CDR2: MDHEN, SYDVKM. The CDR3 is CASSLFSVETQYF. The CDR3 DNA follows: TGTGCCAGCAGTTTATTCTCGGTAGAGACCCAGTACTTC.

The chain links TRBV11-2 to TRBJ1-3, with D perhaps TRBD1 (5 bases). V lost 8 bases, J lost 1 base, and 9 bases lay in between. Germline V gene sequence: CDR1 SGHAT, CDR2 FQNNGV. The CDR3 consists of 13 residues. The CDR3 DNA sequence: TGTGCCAGCCCGGGGGAGTCTGGAAACACCATATATTTT. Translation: CASPGESGNTIYF.

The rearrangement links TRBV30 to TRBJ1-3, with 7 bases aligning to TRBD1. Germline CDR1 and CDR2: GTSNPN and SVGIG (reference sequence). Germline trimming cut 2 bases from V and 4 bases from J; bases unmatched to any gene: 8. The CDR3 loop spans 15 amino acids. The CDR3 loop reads CAWSRDRGGGNTIYF. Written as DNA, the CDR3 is TGTGCCTGGAGTCGGGACAGAGGGGGAGGAAACACCATATATTTT.

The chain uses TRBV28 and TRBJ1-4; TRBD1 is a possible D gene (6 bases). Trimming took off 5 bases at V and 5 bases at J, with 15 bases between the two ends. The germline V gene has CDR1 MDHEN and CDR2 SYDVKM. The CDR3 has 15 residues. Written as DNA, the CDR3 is TGTGCCAGCAGTCCACCCACAGGGTCCAATGAAAAACTGTTTTTT. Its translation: CASSPPTGSNEKLFF. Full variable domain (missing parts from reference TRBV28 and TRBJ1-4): DVKVTQSSRYLVKRTGEKVFLECVQDMDHENMFWYRQDPGLGLRLIYFSYDVKMKEKGDIPEGYSVSREKKERFSLILESASTNQTSMYLCASSPPTGSNEKLFFGSGTQLSVL.

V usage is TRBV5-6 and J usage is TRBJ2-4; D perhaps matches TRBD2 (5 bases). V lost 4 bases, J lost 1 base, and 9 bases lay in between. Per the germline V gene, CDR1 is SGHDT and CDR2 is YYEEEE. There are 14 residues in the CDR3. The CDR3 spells CASSPTGAKNIQYF. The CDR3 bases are TGTGCCAGCAGCCCCACGGGGGCCAAAAACATTCAGTACTTC. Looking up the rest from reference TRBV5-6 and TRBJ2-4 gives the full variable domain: DAGVTQSPTHLIKTRGQQVTLRCSPKSGHDTVSWYQQALGQGPQFIFQYYEEEERQRGNFPDRFSGHQFPNYSSELNVNALLLGDSALYLCASSPTGAKNIQYFGAGTRLSVL.

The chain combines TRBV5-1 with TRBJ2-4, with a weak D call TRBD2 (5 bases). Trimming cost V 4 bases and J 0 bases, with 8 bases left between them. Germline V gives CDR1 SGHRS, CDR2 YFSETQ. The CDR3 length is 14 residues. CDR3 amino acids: CASSPREAKNIQYF. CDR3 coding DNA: TGCGCCAGCAGCCCCCGGGAAGCCAAAAACATTCAGTACTTC.

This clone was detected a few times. In DNA form, the CDR3 reads TGTGCCAGCAGCGTCCCGAGTTTAGTGTGGGGGGCTGGGGCCAACGTCCTGACTTTC. Its translation is CASSVPSLVWGAGANVLTF. The chain couples TRBV9 to TRBJ2-6; the D gene is possibly TRBD2 (6 bases). The V end lost 2 bases, the J end lost 2 bases, and 20 bases lay between the germline ends. The length of the CDR3 is 19 residues. Germline loops: CDR1 SGDLS, CDR2 YYNGEE. Full variable domain (outside the CDR3, taken from reference TRBV9 and TRBJ2-6): DSGVTQTPKHLITATGQRVTLRCSPRSGDLSVYWYQQSLDQGLQFLIQYYNGEERAKGNILERFSAQQFPDLHSELNLSSLELGDSALYFCASSVPSLVWGAGANVLTFGAGSRLTVL.

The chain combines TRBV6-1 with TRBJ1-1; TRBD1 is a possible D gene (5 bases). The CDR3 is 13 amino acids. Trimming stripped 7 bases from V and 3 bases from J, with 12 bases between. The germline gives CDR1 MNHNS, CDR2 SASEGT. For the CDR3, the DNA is TGTGCCAGCACTTTGCTGGGGGACACTGAAGCTTTCTTT. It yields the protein CASTLLGDTEAFF.

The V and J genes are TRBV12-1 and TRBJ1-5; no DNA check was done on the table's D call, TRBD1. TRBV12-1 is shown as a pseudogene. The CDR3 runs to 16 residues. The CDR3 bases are TGTGCCAGCAGCTCCTCCGGGACAGGGTTGCATCAGCCCCAGCATTTT. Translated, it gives CASSSSGTGLHQPQHF.